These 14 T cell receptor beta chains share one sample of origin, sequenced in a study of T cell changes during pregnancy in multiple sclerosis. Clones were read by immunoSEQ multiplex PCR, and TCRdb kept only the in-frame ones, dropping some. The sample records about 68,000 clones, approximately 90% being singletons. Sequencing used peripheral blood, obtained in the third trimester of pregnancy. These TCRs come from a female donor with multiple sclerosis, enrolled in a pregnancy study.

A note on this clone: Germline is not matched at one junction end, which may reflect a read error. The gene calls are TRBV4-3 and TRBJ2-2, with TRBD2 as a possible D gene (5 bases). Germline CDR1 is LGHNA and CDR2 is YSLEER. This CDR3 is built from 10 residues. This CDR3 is CASSQLPPGF. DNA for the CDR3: TGCGCCAGCAGCCAGCTACCCCCGGGGTTT.

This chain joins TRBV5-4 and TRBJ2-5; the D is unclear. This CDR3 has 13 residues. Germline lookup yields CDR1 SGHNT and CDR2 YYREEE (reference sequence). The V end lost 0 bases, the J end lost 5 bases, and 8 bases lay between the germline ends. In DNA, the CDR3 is TGTGCCAGCAGCTTGGCGGCGGTGGAGACCCAGTACTTC. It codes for CASSLAAVETQYF.

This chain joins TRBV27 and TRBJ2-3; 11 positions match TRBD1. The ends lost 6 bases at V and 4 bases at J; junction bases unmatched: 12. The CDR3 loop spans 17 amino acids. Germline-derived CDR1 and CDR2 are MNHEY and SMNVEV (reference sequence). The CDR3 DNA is TGTGCCAGCAGGTTGAGACCGGGACAGGGGGTGGCAGATACGCAGTATTTT. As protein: CASRLRPGQGVADTQYF.

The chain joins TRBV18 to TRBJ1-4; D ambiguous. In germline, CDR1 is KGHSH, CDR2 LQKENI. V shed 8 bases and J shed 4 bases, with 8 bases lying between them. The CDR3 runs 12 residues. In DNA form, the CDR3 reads TGTGCCAGCCGTACGGGTAATGAAAAACTGTTTTTT. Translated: CASRTGNEKLFF.

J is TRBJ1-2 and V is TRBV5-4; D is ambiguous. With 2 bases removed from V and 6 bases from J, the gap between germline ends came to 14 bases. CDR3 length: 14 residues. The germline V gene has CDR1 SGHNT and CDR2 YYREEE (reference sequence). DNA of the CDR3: TGTGCCAGCAGCTTAGAACTCACGGGAAATGGCTACACCTTC. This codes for CASSLELTGNGYTF.

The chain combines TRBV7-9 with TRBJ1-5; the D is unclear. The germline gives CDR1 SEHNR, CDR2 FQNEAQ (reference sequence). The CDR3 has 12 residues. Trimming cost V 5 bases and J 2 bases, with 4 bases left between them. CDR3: CASSRGNQPQHF. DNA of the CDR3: TGTGCCAGCAGCCGTGGCAATCAGCCCCAGCATTTT. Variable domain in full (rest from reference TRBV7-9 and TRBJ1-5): DTGVSQNPRHKITKRGQNVTFRCDPISEHNRLYWYRQTLGQGPEFLTYFQNEAQLEKSRLLSDRFSAERPKGSFSTLEIQRTEQGDSAMYLCASSRGNQPQHFGDGTRLSIL.

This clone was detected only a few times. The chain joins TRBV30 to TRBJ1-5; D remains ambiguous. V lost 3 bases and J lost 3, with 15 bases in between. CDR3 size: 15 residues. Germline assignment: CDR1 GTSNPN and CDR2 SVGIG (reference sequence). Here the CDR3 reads CAWSPPNTNNQPQHF. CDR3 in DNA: TGTGCCTGGAGCCCCCCGAACACAAACAATCAGCCCCAGCATTTT.

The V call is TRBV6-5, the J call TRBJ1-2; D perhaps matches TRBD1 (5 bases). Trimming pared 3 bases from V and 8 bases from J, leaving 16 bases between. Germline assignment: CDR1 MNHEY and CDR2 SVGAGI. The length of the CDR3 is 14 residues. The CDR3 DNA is TGTGCCAGCAGTTATATCGCGGACGGGGGAGGCTACACCTTC. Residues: CASSYIADGGGYTF.

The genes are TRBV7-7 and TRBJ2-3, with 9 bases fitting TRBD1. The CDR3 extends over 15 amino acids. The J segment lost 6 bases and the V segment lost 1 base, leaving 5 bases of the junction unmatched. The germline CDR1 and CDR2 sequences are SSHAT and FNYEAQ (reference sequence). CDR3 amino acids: CASSLGTGEVDTQYF. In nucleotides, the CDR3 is TGTGCCAGCAGCTTAGGGACAGGGGAGGTGGATACGCAGTATTTT.

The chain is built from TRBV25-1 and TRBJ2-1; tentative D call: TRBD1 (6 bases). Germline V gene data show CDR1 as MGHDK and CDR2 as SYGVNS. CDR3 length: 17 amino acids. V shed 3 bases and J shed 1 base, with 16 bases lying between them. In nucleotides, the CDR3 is TGTGCCAGCAGTGATCTCACAGGGCTGGGGTCCTACAATGAGCAGTTCTTC. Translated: CASSDLTGLGSYNEQFF. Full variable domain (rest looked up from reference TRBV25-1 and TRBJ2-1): EADIYQTPRYLVIGTGKKITLECSQTMGHDKMYWYQQDPGMELHLIHYSYGVNSTEKGDLSSESTVSRIRTEHFPLTLESARPSHTSQYLCASSDLTGLGSYNEQFFGPGTRLTVL.

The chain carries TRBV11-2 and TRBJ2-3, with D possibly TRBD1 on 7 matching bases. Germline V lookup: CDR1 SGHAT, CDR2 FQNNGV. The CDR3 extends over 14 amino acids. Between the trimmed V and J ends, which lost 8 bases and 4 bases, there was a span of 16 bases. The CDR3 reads CASRRGRLPDTQYF. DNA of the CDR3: TGTGCCAGCCGGAGGGGGCGTCTCCCAGATACGCAGTATTTT.

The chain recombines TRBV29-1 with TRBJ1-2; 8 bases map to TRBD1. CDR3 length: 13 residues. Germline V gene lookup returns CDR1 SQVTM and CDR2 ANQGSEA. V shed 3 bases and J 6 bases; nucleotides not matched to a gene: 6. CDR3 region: CSVEDRASDGYTF. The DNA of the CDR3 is TGCAGCGTTGAGGACAGGGCATCGGATGGCTACACCTTC.

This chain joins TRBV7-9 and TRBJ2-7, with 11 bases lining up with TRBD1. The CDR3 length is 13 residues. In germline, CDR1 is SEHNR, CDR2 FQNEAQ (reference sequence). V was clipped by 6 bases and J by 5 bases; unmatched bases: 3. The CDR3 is CASRQGQGDEQYF. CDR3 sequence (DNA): TGTGCCAGCAGGCAGGGACAGGGGGACGAGCAGTACTTC. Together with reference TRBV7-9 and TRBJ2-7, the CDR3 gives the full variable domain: DTGVSQNPRHKITKRGQNVTFRCDPISEHNRLYWYRQTLGQGPEFLTYFQNEAQLEKSRLLSDRFSAERPKGSFSTLEIQRTEQGDSAMYLCASRQGQGDEQYFGPGTRLTVT.

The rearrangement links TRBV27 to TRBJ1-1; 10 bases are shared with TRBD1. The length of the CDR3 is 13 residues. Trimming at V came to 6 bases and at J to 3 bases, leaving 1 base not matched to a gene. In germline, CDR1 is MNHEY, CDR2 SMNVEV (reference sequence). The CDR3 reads CASSGTGDTEAFF. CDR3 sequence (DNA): TGTGCCAGCAGCGGGACAGGGGACACTGAAGCTTTCTTT.